These T cell receptor beta chains were read from a single sample in a study of T cell responses to AZD1222 COVID-19 vaccine. Data came from immunoSEQ multiplex PCR; TCRdb stores just in-frame clones and leaves some out. The data contain fewer than 100,000 clones, almost 90% of them singletons. This sample comprised peripheral blood, obtained 28 days after the second AZD1222 dose. The receptors here all came from an adult who received the AZD1222 COVID-19 vaccine. Both conserved end residues are part of each CDR3. The order of the fields is V gene, clone size, J gene, CDR3 protein. Clone sizes are given selectively: once, few, many, or a class where the clone is expanded.

>TRBV30|few|TRBJ2-7
CAWSISSYEQYF
>TRBV30|.|TRBJ1-5
CAWSVLGASPKPQHF
>TRBV29-1|.|TRBJ2-7
CSVGTGDGEQYF
>TRBV4-1|.|TRBJ2-6
CASSQARSMAVVTNVLTF
>TRBV10-2|.|TRBJ1-5
CASWLALVRFPDGNQPQHF
>TRBV10-1|once|TRBJ2-1
CASSVRRGEQFF
>TRBV3-1/TRBV3-2|few|TRBJ2-7
CASSQGAGYEQYF
>TRBV7-9|.|TRBJ2-1
CASSLPLGGRRSYNEQFF
>TRBV6-1|.|TRBJ1-1
CASSDVGQRDTEAFF
>TRBV6-2/TRBV6-3|.|TRBJ2-2
CASSYSTSTGELFF
>TRBV12-5|once|TRBJ2-7
CASGLWAGAIGEQYF
>TRBV9|.|TRBJ2-1
CASSVTTSSEQFF
>TRBV30|.|TRBJ1-4
CAWSRRDISNEKLFF
>TRBV19|.|TRBJ1-5
CASSTLQGDQPQHF
>TRBV18|.|TRBJ2-7
CASSLAPPYEQYF
>TRBV10-1|.|TRBJ2-1
CASSDSGQARGYNEQFF
>TRBV6-1|.|TRBJ2-3
CASSELAGGLHSSTDTQYF
>TRBV6-4|.|TRBJ2-1
CASTSLAGGNEQFF
>TRBV29-1|.|TRBJ2-7
CSVALGLAASYEQYF
>TRBV6-5|.|TRBJ1-4
CASSLTGSSGEKLFF
>TRBV3-1/TRBV3-2|.|TRBJ2-1
CASSPDRGHSYNEQFF
>TRBV3-1/TRBV3-2|.|TRBJ2-5
CASSQGREETQYF
>TRBV11-2|once|TRBJ2-3
CASSFKRTSGRTDTQYF
>TRBV6-2/TRBV6-3|few|TRBJ2-3
CASSYSRIRGVDTQYF
>TRBV6-1|.|TRBJ1-2
CASSEGPKTGEAYGYTF
>TRBV5-1|once|TRBJ2-7
CASSLDGDSYEQYF
>TRBV28|.|TRBJ2-7
CASSSPGSAYEQYF
>TRBV11-2|.|TRBJ2-3
CASSLYGVDTDTQYF
>TRBV18|.|TRBJ1-2
CASSLGQGGDWNGYTF
>TRBV5-4|few|TRBJ1-1
CASSRTENTEAFF
>TRBV6-5|.|TRBJ2-2
CAGRALAGGTGELFF
>TRBV4-1|once|TRBJ2-3
CASSQVLAASTDTQYF
>TRBV6-2/TRBV6-3|.|TRBJ2-2
CASIPRGGNTGELFF
>TRBV19|.|TRBJ1-1
CASSPWGGTSLKAFF
>TRBV30|.|TRBJ2-2
CAWSVIGAGELFF
>TRBV5-1|.|TRBJ2-7
CASSSGLAGPYEQYF
>TRBV29-1|.|TRBJ1-3
CSGDSGNTIYF
>TRBV2|.|TRBJ1-1
CASSETGGPNTEAFF